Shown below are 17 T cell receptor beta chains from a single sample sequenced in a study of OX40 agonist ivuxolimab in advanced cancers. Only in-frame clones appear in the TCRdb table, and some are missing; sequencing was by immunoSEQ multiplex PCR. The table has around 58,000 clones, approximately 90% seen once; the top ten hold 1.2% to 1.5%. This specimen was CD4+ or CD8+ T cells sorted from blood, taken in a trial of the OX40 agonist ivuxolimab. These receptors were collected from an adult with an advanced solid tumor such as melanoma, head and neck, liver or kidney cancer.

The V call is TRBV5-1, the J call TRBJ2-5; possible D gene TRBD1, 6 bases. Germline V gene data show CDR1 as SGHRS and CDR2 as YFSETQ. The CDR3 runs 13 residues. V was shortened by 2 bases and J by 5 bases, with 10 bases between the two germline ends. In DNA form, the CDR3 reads TGCGCCAGCAGCTTAGGACAGTGGGAGACCCAGTACTTC. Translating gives CASSLGQWETQYF.

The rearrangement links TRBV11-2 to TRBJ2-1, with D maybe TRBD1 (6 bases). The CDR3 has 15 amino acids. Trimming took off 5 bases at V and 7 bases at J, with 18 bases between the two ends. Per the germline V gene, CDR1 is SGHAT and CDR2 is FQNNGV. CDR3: CASSEGPAGENEQFF. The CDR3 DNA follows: TGTGCCAGCAGCGAGGGGCCGGCAGGGGAGAATGAGCAGTTCTTC.

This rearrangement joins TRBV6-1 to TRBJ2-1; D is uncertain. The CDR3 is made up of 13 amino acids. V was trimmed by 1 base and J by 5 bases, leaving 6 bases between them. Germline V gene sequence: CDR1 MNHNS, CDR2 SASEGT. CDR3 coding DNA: TGTGCCAGCAGTGAAGTGGTGGACAATGAGCAGTTCTTC. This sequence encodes CASSEVVDNEQFF.

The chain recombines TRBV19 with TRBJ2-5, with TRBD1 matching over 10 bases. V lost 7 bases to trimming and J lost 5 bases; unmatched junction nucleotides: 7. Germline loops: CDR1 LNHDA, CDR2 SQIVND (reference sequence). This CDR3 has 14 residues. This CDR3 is CASTPGTGVETQYF. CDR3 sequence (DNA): TGTGCCAGTACTCCCGGGACAGGGGTCGAGACCCAGTACTTC.

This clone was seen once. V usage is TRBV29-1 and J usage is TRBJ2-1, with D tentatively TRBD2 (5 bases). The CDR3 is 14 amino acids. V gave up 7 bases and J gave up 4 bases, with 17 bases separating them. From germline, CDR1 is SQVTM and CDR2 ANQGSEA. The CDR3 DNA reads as TGCAGCGCCGAAAGGTGGAGGACTTACAATGAGCAGTTCTTC. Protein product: CSAERWRTYNEQFF.

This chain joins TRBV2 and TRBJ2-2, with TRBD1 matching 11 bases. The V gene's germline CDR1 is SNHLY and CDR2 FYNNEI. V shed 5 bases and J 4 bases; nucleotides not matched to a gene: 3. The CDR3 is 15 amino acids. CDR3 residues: CASSTGTGGTGELFF. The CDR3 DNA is TGTGCCAGCAGTACCGGGACAGGGGGCACCGGGGAGCTGTTTTTT.

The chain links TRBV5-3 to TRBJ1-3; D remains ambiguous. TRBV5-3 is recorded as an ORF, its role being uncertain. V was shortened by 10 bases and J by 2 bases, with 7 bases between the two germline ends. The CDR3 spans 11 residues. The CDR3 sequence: CACGTGNTIYF. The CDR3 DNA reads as TGTGCCTGTGGTACTGGAAACACCATATATTTT.

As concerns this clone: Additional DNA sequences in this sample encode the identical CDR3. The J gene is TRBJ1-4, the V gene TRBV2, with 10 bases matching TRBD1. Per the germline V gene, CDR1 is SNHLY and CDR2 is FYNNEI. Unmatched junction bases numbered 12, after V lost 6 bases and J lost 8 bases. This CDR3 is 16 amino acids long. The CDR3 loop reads CASSPLPGQGREKLFF. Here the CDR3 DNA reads TGTGCCAGCAGCCCACTACCGGGACAGGGGAGGGAAAAACTGTTTTTT. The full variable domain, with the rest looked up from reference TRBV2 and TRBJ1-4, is EPEVTQTPSHQVTQMGQEVILRCVPISNHLYFYWYRQILGQKVEFLVSFYNNEISEKSEIFDDQFSVERPDGSNFTLKIRSTKLEDSAMYFCASSPLPGQGREKLFFGSGTQLSVL.

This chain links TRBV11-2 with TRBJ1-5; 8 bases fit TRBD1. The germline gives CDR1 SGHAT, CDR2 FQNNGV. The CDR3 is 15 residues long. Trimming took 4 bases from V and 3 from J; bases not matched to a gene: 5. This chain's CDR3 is CASSSRTGYNQPQHF. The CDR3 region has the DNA TGTGCCAGCAGCTCCAGGACAGGGTACAATCAGCCCCAGCATTTT.

CDR3 bases: TGCGCCAGCAGCCATGAGAAACAGGTCAATCAGCCCCAGCATTTT. Protein product: CASSHEKQVNQPQHF. The rearrangement joins TRBV4-1 to TRBJ1-5, with a weak D call TRBD1 (5 bases). V lost 3 bases, J lost 3 bases, and 12 bases lay in between. The CDR3 sequence is 15 residues long. The germline CDR1 and CDR2 sequences are MGHRA and YSYEKL.

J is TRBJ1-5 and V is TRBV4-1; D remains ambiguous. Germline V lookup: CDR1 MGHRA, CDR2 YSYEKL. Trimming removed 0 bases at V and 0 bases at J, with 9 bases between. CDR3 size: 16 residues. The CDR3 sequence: CASSQEGSLSNQPQHF. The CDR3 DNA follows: TGCGCCAGCAGCCAAGAGGGATCCCTTAGCAATCAGCCCCAGCATTTT.

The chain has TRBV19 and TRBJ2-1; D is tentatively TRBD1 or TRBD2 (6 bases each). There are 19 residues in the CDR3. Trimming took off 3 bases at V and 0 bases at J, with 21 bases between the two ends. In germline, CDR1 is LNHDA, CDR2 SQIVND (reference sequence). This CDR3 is CASSIRRAGTGSSYNEQFF. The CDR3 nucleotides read TGTGCCAGTAGTATCAGGAGGGCGGGAACAGGGAGCTCCTACAATGAGCAGTTCTTC.

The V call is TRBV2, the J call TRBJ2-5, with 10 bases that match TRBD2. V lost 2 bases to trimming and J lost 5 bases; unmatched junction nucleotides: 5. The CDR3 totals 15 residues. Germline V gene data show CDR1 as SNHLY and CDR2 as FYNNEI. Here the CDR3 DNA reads TGTGCCAGCAGTGAACGACTAGCGGGTCTGGAGACCCAGTACTTC. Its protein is CASSERLAGLETQYF.

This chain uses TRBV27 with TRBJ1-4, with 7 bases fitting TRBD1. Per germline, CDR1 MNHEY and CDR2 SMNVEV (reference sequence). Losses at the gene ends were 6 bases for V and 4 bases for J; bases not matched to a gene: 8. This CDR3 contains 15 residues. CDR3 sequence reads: CASRQPGQHNEKLFF. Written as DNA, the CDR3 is TGTGCCAGCAGGCAACCGGGACAGCATAATGAAAAACTGTTTTTT.

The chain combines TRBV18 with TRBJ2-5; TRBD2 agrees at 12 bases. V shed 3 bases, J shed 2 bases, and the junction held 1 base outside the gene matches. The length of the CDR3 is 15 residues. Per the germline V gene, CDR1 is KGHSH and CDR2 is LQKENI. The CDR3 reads CASSPGLAGQETQYF. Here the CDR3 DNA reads TGTGCCAGCTCACCCGGACTAGCGGGGCAAGAGACCCAGTACTTC.

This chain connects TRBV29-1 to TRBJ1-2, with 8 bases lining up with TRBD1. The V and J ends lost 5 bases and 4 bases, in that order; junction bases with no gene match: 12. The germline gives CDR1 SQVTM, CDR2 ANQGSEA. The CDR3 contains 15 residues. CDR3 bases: TGCAGCGTTCTAAAGACAGGGGTCGACGGCTATGGCTACACCTTC. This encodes CSVLKTGVDGYGYTF.

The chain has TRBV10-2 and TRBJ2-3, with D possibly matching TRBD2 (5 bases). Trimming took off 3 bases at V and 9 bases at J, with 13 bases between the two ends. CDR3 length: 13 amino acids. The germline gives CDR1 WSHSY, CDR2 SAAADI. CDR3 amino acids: CASSETGRGTQYF. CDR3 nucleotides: TGCGCCAGCAGTGAAACGGGCCGGGGAACGCAGTATTTT.